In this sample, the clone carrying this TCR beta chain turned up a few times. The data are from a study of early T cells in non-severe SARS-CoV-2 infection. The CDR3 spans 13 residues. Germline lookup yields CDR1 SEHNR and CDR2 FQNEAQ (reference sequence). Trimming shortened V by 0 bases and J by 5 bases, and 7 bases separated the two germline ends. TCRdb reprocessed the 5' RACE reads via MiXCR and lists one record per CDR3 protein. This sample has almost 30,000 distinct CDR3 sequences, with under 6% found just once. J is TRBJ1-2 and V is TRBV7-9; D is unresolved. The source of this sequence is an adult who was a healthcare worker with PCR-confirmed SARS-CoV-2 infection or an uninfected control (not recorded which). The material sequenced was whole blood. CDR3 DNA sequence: TGTGCCAGCAGCTTAGCCGATTTTTATGGCTACACCTTC. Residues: CASSLADFYGYTF.